The following is a T cell receptor (beta chain) sequence with its context. Its antigen is not identified. The junction does not match germline at one end; this may be a read error. The CDR3 loop spans 13 amino acids. Germline loops: CDR1 SSHAT, CDR2 FNYEAQ (reference sequence). This record comes from a study of cytomegalovirus exposure and HLA in healthy donors. Whole-study findings and limits: Earlier results showed most TCR beta V segments being productive about 90% or about 30% of the time.

The PCR was carried out with 60 Vbeta primers and 13 Jbeta primers. Measured with immunoSEQ multiplex PCR; TCRdb has only the in-frame clones, and not every one. The data hold about 120,000 clones, with around 75% observed a single time. The origin of this receptor is a woman aged 40 to 50 in good health and CMV-seropositive. The V and J genes are TRBV7-7 and TRBJ2-1; possible D gene TRBD2, 6 bases. The sequenced sample was PBMCs. The CDR3 region is CASSRGFDNEQFF. The CDR3 bases are TGTGCTAGCAGCCGGGGGTTTGACAATGAGCAGTTCTTC.